Listed here are 11 T cell receptor beta chains from one sample, sequenced in a study of blood T cell repertoires in COVID-19. Assay: immunoSEQ multiplex PCR; the TCRdb copy retains only in-frame clones and omits some. Of 150,000 to 200,000 clones listed, about 86% are singletons. Sequenced: peripheral blood. The receptors stem from a woman aged 80 or over with acute or convalescent COVID-19.

The chain joins TRBV28 to TRBJ2-7; tentatively, D is TRBD2 (6 bases). This CDR3 comprises 14 residues. V was cut by 8 bases and J by 4 bases, with 18 bases left in between. CDR1 and CDR2 (germline): MDHEN, SYDVKM. The CDR3 nucleotides are TGTGCCAGCCTTTCAGGGACTTTAAGGTACGAGCAGTACTTC. It specifies CASLSGTLRYEQYF.

This clone was seen many times. The chain carries TRBV7-8 and TRBJ1-1; maybe TRBD1 (6 bases). The ends were cut back, 5 bases at V and 8 bases at J, with 15 bases in the middle. This CDR3 spans 13 amino acids. Germline CDR1 is SGHVS and CDR2 is FQNEAQ. The CDR3: CASSPTGQLEAFF. The CDR3 nucleotides are TGTGCCAGCAGCCCCACAGGACAGTTAGAAGCTTTCTTT.

This rearrangement joins TRBV6-4 to TRBJ2-3, with TRBD2 identical over 8 bases. The CDR3 totals 16 residues. J lost 9 bases, V lost 4 bases, and 15 bases had no gene match. Germline loops: CDR1 MRHNA, CDR2 SNTAGT. In DNA form, the CDR3 reads TGTGCCAGCAGTGGAACGGGCGGGGGGCCGACTGGCACGCAGTATTTT. Protein product: CASSGTGGGPTGTQYF.

This sequence joins TRBV6-6 and TRBJ1-1, with 9 bases identical to TRBD1. Germline lookup yields CDR1 MNHNY and CDR2 SVGAGI (reference sequence). The CDR3 consists of 15 residues. Losses at the gene ends were 6 bases for V and 4 bases for J; bases not matched to a gene: 9. The DNA for the CDR3 is TGTGCCAGCAGAGATACAGGGGGCGGCGGCACTGAAGCTTTCTTT. As protein: CASRDTGGGGTEAFF.

This chain links TRBV19 with TRBJ1-2; TRBD1 agrees at 7 bases. The CDR3 sequence is 16 residues long. Germline CDR1 LNHDA, CDR2 SQIVND (reference sequence). V was pared by 5 bases and J by 5 bases, with 14 bases of the junction left unmatched. The CDR3 sequence: CASSYTSGQSTYGYTF. Here the CDR3 DNA reads TGTGCCAGTAGTTACACATCGGGACAGAGTACTTATGGCTACACCTTC.

The chain links TRBV9 to TRBJ2-7; D is possibly TRBD2 (5 bases). The CDR3 is made up of 13 amino acids. Germline V gene lookup returns CDR1 SGDLS and CDR2 YYNGEE. Deletions cut 4 bases from V and 3 bases from J, with 11 bases between. CDR3 in DNA: TGTGCCAGCAGCCGCGGGCGGAACTACGAGCAGTACTTC. Translated, it gives CASSRGRNYEQYF.

The CDR3 region has the DNA TGCGCCAGCAGCTTGGTGTCTAGCGGGAGGGAAGATACGCAGTATTTT. Translating gives CASSLVSSGREDTQYF. This chain connects TRBV5-1 to TRBJ2-3; TRBD2 aligns across 12 bases. From germline, CDR1 is SGHRS and CDR2 YFSETQ. The CDR3 totals 16 residues. J was trimmed by 5 bases and V by 0 bases; bases with no gene match: 4.

The V gene is TRBV9, the J gene TRBJ2-3; the match to TRBD2 covers 8 bases. Germline V gives CDR1 SGDLS, CDR2 YYNGEE. CDR3 length equals 16 residues. Germline trimming cut 6 bases from V and 0 bases from J; bases unmatched to any gene: 9. The CDR3 bases are TGTGCCAGCACCCGGCTAGCGGGTTCTAGCACAGATACGCAGTATTTT. Translated, it gives CASTRLAGSSTDTQYF.

The chain carries TRBV7-2 and TRBJ2-4; TRBD1 matches at 7 bases. Germline assignment: CDR1 SGHTA and CDR2 FQGNSA. The V segment lost 2 bases and the J segment 12 bases; nucleotides outside the gene matches: 19. This CDR3 has 17 residues. The CDR3 DNA reads TGTGCCAGCAGCTTAAATTCTGCTAGCAGGGGGAAAGGGGATCAGTACTTC. Protein: CASSLNSASRGKGDQYF.

This chain uses TRBV30 with TRBJ1-2; 9 positions agree with TRBD1. The CDR3 sequence is 13 residues long. The V gene's germline CDR1 is GTSNPN and CDR2 SVGIG (reference sequence). V shed 4 bases and J 4 bases; nucleotides not matched to a gene: 4. CDR3 protein: CAWTQDRGYGYTF. DNA for the CDR3: TGTGCCTGGACCCAGGACAGGGGCTATGGCTACACCTTC.

In DNA, the CDR3 is TGTGCCATCAGTGAGCGGTACGAAGCTTTCTTT. Protein product: CAISERYEAFF. The chain couples TRBV10-3 to TRBJ1-1; unclear D gene. Trimming cost V 2 bases and J 8 bases, with 6 bases left between them. Germline loops: CDR1 ENHRY, CDR2 SYGVKD. CDR3 length: 11 residues.